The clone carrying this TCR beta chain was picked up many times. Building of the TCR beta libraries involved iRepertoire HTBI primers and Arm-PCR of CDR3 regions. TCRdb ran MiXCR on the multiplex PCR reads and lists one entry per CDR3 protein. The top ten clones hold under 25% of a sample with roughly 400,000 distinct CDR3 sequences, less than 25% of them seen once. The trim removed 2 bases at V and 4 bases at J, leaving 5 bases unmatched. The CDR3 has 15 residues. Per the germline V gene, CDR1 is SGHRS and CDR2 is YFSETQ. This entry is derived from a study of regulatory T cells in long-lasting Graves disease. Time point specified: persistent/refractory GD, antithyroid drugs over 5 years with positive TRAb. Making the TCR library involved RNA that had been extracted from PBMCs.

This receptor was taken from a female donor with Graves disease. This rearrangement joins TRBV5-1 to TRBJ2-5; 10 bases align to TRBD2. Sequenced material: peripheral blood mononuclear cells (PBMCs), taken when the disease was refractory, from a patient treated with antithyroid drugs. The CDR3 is CASSLAGGPGETQYF. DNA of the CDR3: TGCGCCAGCAGCTTAGCGGGAGGGCCGGGAGAGACCCAGTACTTC. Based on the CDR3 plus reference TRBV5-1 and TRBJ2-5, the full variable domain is KAGVTQTPRYLIKTRGQQVTLSCSPISGHRSVSWYQQTPGQGLQFLFEYFSETQRNKGNFPGRFSGRQFSNSRSEMNVSTLELGDSALYLCASSLAGGPGETQYFGPGTRLLVL.